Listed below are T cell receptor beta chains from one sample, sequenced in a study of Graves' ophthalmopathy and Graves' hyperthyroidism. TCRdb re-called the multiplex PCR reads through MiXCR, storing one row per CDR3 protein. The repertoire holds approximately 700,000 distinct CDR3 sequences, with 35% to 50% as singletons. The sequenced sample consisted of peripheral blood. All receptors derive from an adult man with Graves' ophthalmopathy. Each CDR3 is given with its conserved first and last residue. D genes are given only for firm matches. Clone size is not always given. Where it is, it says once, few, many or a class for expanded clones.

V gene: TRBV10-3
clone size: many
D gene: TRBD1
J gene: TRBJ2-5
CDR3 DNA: TGTGCCAGCAGTTCGGACAGGGACCAAGAGACCCAGTACTTC
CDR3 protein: CASSSDRDQETQYF

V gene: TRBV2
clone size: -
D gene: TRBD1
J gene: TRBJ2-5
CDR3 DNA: TGTGCCAGCAACAAACTGACAGGGGGCGTGGAGACCCAGTACTTC
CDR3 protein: CASNKLTGGVETQYF

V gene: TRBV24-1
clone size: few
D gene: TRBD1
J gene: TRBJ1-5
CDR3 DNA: TGTGCCAGCAGAGGAGGACAGGGATCGATTCAGCCCCAGCATTTT
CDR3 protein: CASRGGQGSIQPQHF

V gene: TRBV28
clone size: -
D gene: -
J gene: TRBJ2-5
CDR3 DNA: TGTGCCAGCAGTCCCACAGGATTACAAGAGACCCAGTACTTC
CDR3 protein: CASSPTGLQETQYF

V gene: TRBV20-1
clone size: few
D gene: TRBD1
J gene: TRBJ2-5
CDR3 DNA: TGCAGTGCGCCCCAGCCCGGACAGGGGGCCTTAGAGACCCAGTACTTC
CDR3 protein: CSAPQPGQGALETQYF

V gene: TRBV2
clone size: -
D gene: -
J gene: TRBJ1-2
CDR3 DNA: TGTGCCAGCTCACCACGGGTAGGGACCAACTATGGCTACACCTTC
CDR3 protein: CASSPRVGTNYGYTF

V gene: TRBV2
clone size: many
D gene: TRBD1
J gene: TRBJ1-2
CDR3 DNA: TGTGCCAGCAGTGGTGCCAGGGGGTCCTATGGCTACACCTTC
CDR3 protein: CASSGARGSYGYTF

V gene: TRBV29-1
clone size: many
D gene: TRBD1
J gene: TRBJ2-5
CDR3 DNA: TGCAGCGTAGGAAGGACAGGTGGTCCAGAGACCCAGTACTTC
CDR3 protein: CSVGRTGGPETQYF

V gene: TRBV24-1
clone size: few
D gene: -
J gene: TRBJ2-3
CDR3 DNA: TGTGCCACCGGGGGCAGGGGGGGTACAGATACGCAGTATTTT
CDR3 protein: CATGGRGGTDTQYF

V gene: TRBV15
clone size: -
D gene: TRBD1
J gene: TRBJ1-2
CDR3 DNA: TGTGCCACCAGCAGAGCCAGACAGGGGGTATTTTATGGCTACACCTTC
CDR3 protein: CATSRARQGVFYGYTF

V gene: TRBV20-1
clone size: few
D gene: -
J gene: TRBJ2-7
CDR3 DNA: TGCAGTGCGCGACCCAGCGGGACAAACGAGCAGTACTTC
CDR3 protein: CSARPSGTNEQYF

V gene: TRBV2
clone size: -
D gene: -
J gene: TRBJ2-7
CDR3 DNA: TGTGCCACCAGCAGCTACAGGGATTCCCCCTCCGAGCAGTACTTC
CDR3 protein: CATSSYRDSPSEQYF

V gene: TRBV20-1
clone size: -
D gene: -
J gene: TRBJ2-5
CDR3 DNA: TGCAGTGCTAGATTGTGGGTAGGCCTCGAAGAGACCCAGTACTTC
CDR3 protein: CSARLWVGLEETQYF

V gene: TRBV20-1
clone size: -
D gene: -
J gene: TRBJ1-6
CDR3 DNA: TGCAGTGCTAGAGGGCGACAGAGCTCCTATAATTCACCCCTCCACTTT
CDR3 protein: CSARGRQSSYNSPLHF

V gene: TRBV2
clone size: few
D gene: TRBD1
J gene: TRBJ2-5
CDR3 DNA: TGTGCCAGCAGGCAACCCCGGGACAGGGGCCAAGAGACCCAGTACTTC
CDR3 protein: CASRQPRDRGQETQYF

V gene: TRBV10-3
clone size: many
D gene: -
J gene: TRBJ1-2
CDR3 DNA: TGTGCCAGCAGTTACTCGAAGGGTGGCTACACCTTC
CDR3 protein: CASSYSKGGYTF